Listed below are T cell receptor beta chains from one sample, sequenced in a study of blood T cell repertoires in COVID-19. Only in-frame clones appear in the TCRdb table, and some are missing; sequencing was by immunoSEQ multiplex PCR. The table includes some 340,000 clones, less than 85% detected once. Sequences were obtained from peripheral blood. The source is a woman aged 18-29 years with acute or convalescent COVID-19. CDR3s include the opening cysteine and the closing phenylalanine or tryptophan. Each record gives: CDR3 protein, V gene.

CDR3 protein: CASSTTGTNQPQHF
V gene: TRBV19

CDR3 protein: CASSLSGGVSTEAFF
V gene: TRBV27

CDR3 protein: CASSHVGHSSYEQYF
V gene: TRBV3-1/TRBV3-2

CDR3 protein: CASSLVGTGANQPQHF
V gene: TRBV27

CDR3 protein: CATSETQGGYVGYTF
V gene: TRBV24-1

CDR3 protein: CASSARTGGGTEAFF
V gene: TRBV27

CDR3 protein: CASSYRDRSTGELFF
V gene: TRBV2

CDR3 protein: CASRLGGQGAREQYF
V gene: TRBV12-2

CDR3 protein: CASNRNRDTEAFF
V gene: TRBV5-5

CDR3 protein: CASSGNRVPSYEQYF
V gene: TRBV7-2

CDR3 protein: CASSSQGMDTQYF
V gene: TRBV12-3/TRBV12-4

CDR3 protein: CASSLQGRNYGYTF
V gene: TRBV9

CDR3 protein: CASGRGQGNTEAFF
V gene: TRBV6-5

CDR3 protein: CASSLRDRGPYEQYF
V gene: TRBV14

CDR3 protein: CASSMTATSGNTIYF
V gene: TRBV19

CDR3 protein: CASSSGTAQLNTEAFF
V gene: TRBV5-1

CDR3 protein: CASSPSGAYNSPLHF
V gene: TRBV9

CDR3 protein: CASRGGQGYPYEQYF
V gene: TRBV28

CDR3 protein: CASSLSSGLAGDTQYF
V gene: TRBV28

CDR3 protein: CASRQTGLDEQYF
V gene: TRBV6-5

CDR3 protein: CASRETANYGYTF
V gene: TRBV28

CDR3 protein: CASSGEGAEYEQFF
V gene: TRBV5-1

CDR3 protein: CASSQAGLQPQHF
V gene: TRBV4-1

CDR3 protein: CASRFGLAGSYEQYF
V gene: TRBV6-5

CDR3 protein: CASSSQQQGEEQYF
V gene: TRBV5-1

CDR3 protein: CASSYGVVGAGNTIYF
V gene: TRBV6-2/TRBV6-3

CDR3 protein: CASSQLPFPPYEQYF
V gene: TRBV3-1/TRBV3-2

CDR3 protein: CASSSGQVIYEQYF
V gene: TRBV7-9

CDR3 protein: CASSYQENTEAFF
V gene: TRBV28

CDR3 protein: CASSFRGAYYGYTF
V gene: TRBV28

CDR3 protein: CASSLVQGNYEQYF
V gene: TRBV7-2

CDR3 protein: CASSLYIWSGDGSNQPQHF
V gene: TRBV5-8

CDR3 protein: CASSWGQGMNTEAFF
V gene: TRBV18

CDR3 protein: CAISKGRGLSYEQYF
V gene: TRBV10-3

CDR3 protein: CASSQDRQGGETQYF
V gene: TRBV4-1

CDR3 protein: CASSPFQETQYF
V gene: TRBV5-1

CDR3 protein: CASRMRAGQGGGTF
V gene: TRBV19

CDR3 protein: CASSWTGGGTEAFF
V gene: TRBV6-2/TRBV6-3

CDR3 protein: CASRSAGFQPQHF
V gene: TRBV6-5

CDR3 protein: CASSPRRTDLREQYF
V gene: TRBV2

CDR3 protein: CASSPFSSGVTFF
V gene: TRBV11-2

CDR3 protein: CASRGQGAGEQYF
V gene: TRBV12-3/TRBV12-4

CDR3 protein: CASSTTVASNQPQHF
V gene: TRBV19

CDR3 protein: CASSDARVYEQYF
V gene: TRBV10-2

CDR3 protein: CASSLGLRGSGELFF
V gene: TRBV11-2

CDR3 protein: CARPGRGVETQYF
V gene: TRBV5-3

CDR3 protein: CASSQDRREGDTQYF
V gene: TRBV4-2

CDR3 protein: CASSFQGGETQYF
V gene: TRBV12-3/TRBV12-4

CDR3 protein: CASSQDRYSYEQYF
V gene: TRBV3-1/TRBV3-2

CDR3 protein: CASSLGPSYEQYF
V gene: TRBV11-2

CDR3 protein: CASTLAVVEGSTDTQYF
V gene: TRBV2

CDR3 protein: CASSSSRDRPGANVLTF
V gene: TRBV5-4

CDR3 protein: CASSLDAAASYTF
V gene: TRBV5-1

CDR3 protein: CASNSPAEGRGNTIYF
V gene: TRBV28

CDR3 protein: CASSSGGEGPYEQYF
V gene: TRBV11-2

CDR3 protein: CASSIVGTGDTEAFF
V gene: TRBV19

CDR3 protein: CASSLVGTDNSNQPQHF
V gene: TRBV7-2

CDR3 protein: CASVGDRGGPEAFF
V gene: TRBV7-9

CDR3 protein: CASSLGPYRGVTNEKLFF
V gene: TRBV5-1

CDR3 protein: CASSSDRFSGNTIYF
V gene: TRBV6-5